A single T cell receptor (beta chain) is shown here with its context. The source of the sample is a study of shared clonotypes between healthy human individuals. Study details: Three plates each covered CD4 naive and memory; CD8 naive two, CD8 memory one.

Libraries were prepared by immunoSEQ multiplex PCR; TCRdb keeps only in-frame clonotypes and omits some of them. The sample holds some 2.3 million clones, approximately 93% seen once. Germline V gene data show CDR1 as SGHVS and CDR2 as FNYEAQ. V was pared by 2 bases and J by 0 bases, with 14 bases between. The CDR3 is 17 amino acids. This chain connects TRBV7-6 to TRBJ1-5, with a possible D match to TRBD1 (5 bases). This TCR was recovered from a man younger than 35 in good health. Some clones in this sample may be carry-over from other donors' samples. The material sequenced was naive CD4+ T cells from PBMCs. Subset here: CD45RA+ positively selected. CDR3 residues: CASSLRGPGDSNQPQHF. DNA of the CDR3: TGTGCCAGCAGCTTAAGGGGCCCGGGTGATAGCAATCAGCCCCAGCATTTT.